The 21 T cell receptor beta chains listed next were all sequenced from one sample in a study of T-cell reconstitution after alpha-beta-depleted transplantation in children. The authors prepared the TCRbeta library with unique molecular identifiers. TCRdb analysed the PCR reads with MiXCR anew, one entry per CDR3 protein. The sample includes 200,000 to 250,000 distinct CDR3 sequences, 5.5% to 7% of them seen just once. Sequencing was performed on PBMCs, taken before TCRalphabeta/CD19-depleted stem cell transplant. Receptors were obtained from a boy aged 2 to 9 with acute lymphoblastic leukemia, due to receive a stem cell transplant.

This clonotype was picked up many times. This rearrangement joins TRBV7-6 to TRBJ2-1; TRBD2 aligns across 8 bases. V was clipped by 1 base and J by 6 bases; unmatched bases: 5. The germline gives CDR1 SGHVS, CDR2 FNYEAQ. This CDR3 has 15 residues. The CDR3 bases are TGTGCCAGCAGCTTAGTTGGACTAGCTGGCAATGAGCAGTTCTTC. Its protein product is CASSLVGLAGNEQFF.

This clonotype was counted between two and nine times. This sequence joins TRBV20-1 and TRBJ2-7, with TRBD2 matching 11 bases. The ends lost 5 bases at V and 1 base at J; junction bases unmatched: 10. CDR3 length: 16 amino acids. Per germline, CDR1 DFQATT and CDR2 SNEGSKA (reference sequence). The CDR3 nucleotides read TGCAGTGCTCTCCCCACTAGCGGGAGTCGATCCTACGAGCAGTACTTC. Translating gives CSALPTSGSRSYEQYF.

This clonotype was seen repeatedly, ten times or more. The rearrangement uses TRBV5-1 and TRBJ1-1, with unresolved D. V lost 0 bases, J lost 5 bases, and 14 bases lay in between. The CDR3 covers 15 residues. Germline V gene lookup returns CDR1 SGHRS and CDR2 YFSETQ. The CDR3 sequence is CASSLEGSLRTEAFF. CDR3 bases: TGCGCCAGCAGCTTGGAAGGGAGTCTGAGAACTGAAGCTTTCTTT.

This clonotype was found many times. The V call is TRBV20-1, the J call TRBJ2-7, with 9 bases fitting TRBD2. V was clipped by 2 bases and J by 2 bases; unmatched bases: 10. Germline V gene data show CDR1 as DFQATT and CDR2 as SNEGSKA (reference sequence). CDR3 length: 16 residues. The DNA of the CDR3 is TGCAGTGCTAGATATGTTTTGACTAGCGGCCCCTACGAGCAGTACTTC. Protein sequence: CSARYVLTSGPYEQYF.

The genes are TRBV5-5 and TRBJ2-7, with 9 bases aligning to TRBD2. From germline, CDR1 is SGHKS and CDR2 YYEKEE (reference sequence). The CDR3 is 18 amino acids. Losses at the gene ends were 0 bases for V and 3 bases for J; bases not matched to a gene: 13. The CDR3 region is CASSLGQAGGSLNYEQYF. DNA for the CDR3: TGTGCCAGCAGCTTGGGTCAAGCGGGAGGTTCCCTTAACTACGAGCAGTACTTC.

This clonotype came up many times. CDR3 coding DNA: TGTGCCAGCAGCTCGACAGGGGGCTCCTTTGCGAATGAGCAGTTCTTC. Residues: CASSSTGGSFANEQFF. This chain connects TRBV11-1 to TRBJ2-1, with 10 positions matching TRBD1. The junction had 10 bases not matched to a gene; V was cut back by 4 bases and J by 7 bases. This CDR3 is built from 16 residues. Germline-derived CDR1 and CDR2 are SGHAT and FQDESV (reference sequence).

This clonotype was recorded at least ten times. The gene calls are TRBV9 and TRBJ2-1; 9 nucleotides match TRBD2. The CDR3 runs 17 residues. Germline values: CDR1 SGDLS, CDR2 YYNGEE. Trimming cost V 0 bases and J 4 bases; bases outside gene matches: 8. CDR3 residues: CASSVGGGGAGYNEQFF. Here the CDR3 DNA reads TGTGCCAGCAGCGTAGGAGGCGGGGGGGCCGGATACAATGAGCAGTTCTTC.

This clonotype was counted at least ten times. The chain joins TRBV5-1 to TRBJ2-7; 9 bases agree with TRBD2. This CDR3 has 15 amino acids. Germline lookup yields CDR1 SGHRS and CDR2 YFSETQ. Trimming cost V 2 bases and J 2 bases; bases outside gene matches: 5. The CDR3 spells CASSFGLAGTYEQYF. CDR3 nucleotide sequence: TGCGCCAGCAGCTTTGGGCTAGCGGGGACCTACGAGCAGTACTTC.

This clonotype was seen a handful of times. The V and J genes are TRBV29-1 and TRBJ1-5; 7 bases map to TRBD1. V lost 6 bases to trimming and J lost 4 bases; unmatched junction nucleotides: 6. This CDR3 contains 13 residues. The germline V gene has CDR1 SQVTM and CDR2 ANQGSEA. CDR3 sequence: CSVCGQVNQPQHF. In DNA, the CDR3 is TGCAGCGTCTGTGGACAGGTGAATCAGCCCCAGCATTTT.

There are many counts of this clonotype. The gene calls are TRBV5-1 and TRBJ2-7; D could derive from TRBD1 or TRBD2 (5 bases each). The V gene's germline CDR1 is SGHRS and CDR2 YFSETQ. The CDR3 has 12 amino acids. Trimming removed 9 bases at V and 2 bases at J, with 12 bases between. The CDR3 bases are TGCGCCATCTCGGGGCGTGCCTACGAGCAGTACTTC. Protein product: CAISGRAYEQYF.

This clonotype was observed at least ten times. The chain links TRBV7-2 to TRBJ1-1; possibly TRBD1 for D (5 bases). The CDR3 runs to 15 residues. The V end lost 2 bases, the J end lost 5 bases, and 15 bases lay between the germline ends. Germline CDR1 reads SGHTA; CDR2 reads FQGNSA. CDR3 residues: CASSLMHRGRTEAFF. The CDR3 nucleotides read TGTGCCAGCAGCTTAATGCACCGGGGGAGAACTGAAGCTTTCTTT.

The CDR3 DNA reads TGCGCCAGTTGCAGCGGGGGGCGAGATACGCAGTATTTT. Protein: CASCSGGRDTQYF. V usage is TRBV10-2 and J usage is TRBJ2-3, with 9 bases identical to TRBD2. The germline V gene encodes CDR1 WSHSY and CDR2 SAAADI. J was trimmed by 5 bases and V by 9 bases; bases with no gene match: 6. The CDR3 totals 13 residues.

This clonotype was counted ten times or more. J is TRBJ2-3 and V is TRBV12-3 or TRBV12-4; the D is unclear. With 4 bases removed from V and 4 bases from J, the gap between germline ends came to 12 bases. This CDR3 spans 14 amino acids. In nucleotides, the CDR3 is TGTGCCAGCAGTTCAGTTAATTATGCAGATACGCAGTATTTT. Translation: CASSSVNYADTQYF.

This clonotype was seen ten or more times. The chain links TRBV28 to TRBJ1-5; TRBD1 matches 7 bases. The ends lost 4 bases at V and 6 bases at J; junction bases unmatched: 9. The CDR3 contains 15 residues. Germline CDR1 is MDHEN and CDR2 is SYDVKM. As DNA, the CDR3 is TGTGCCAGCAGTTCCGGGACAGTTCGCGTTCAGCCCCAGCATTTT. Its protein is CASSSGTVRVQPQHF.

In its sample, this clonotype was seen many times. This rearrangement joins TRBV27 to TRBJ1-5, with D tentatively TRBD1 (5 bases). V was trimmed by 8 bases and J by 4 bases, leaving 21 bases between them. The V gene's germline CDR1 is MNHEY and CDR2 SMNVEV (reference sequence). The CDR3 loop spans 16 amino acids. The CDR3 bases are TGTGCCAGCCGGTTGGAGGGGCGGGCCCTAAATCAGCCCCAGCATTTT. Translated, it gives CASRLEGRALNQPQHF.

This clonotype was counted ten times or more. The J gene is TRBJ2-3, the V gene TRBV5-1; 11 bases are a match to TRBD1. Looked up from germline, CDR1 is SGHRS and CDR2 is YFSETQ. The CDR3 is 15 amino acids. V shed 3 bases and J 2 bases; nucleotides not matched to a gene: 2. This CDR3 reads CASSSGQGVTDTQYF. In DNA, the CDR3 is TGCGCCAGCAGCTCGGGACAGGGGGTCACAGATACGCAGTATTTT.

This clonotype occurred many times. This chain joins TRBV27 and TRBJ2-1, with 13 bases identical to TRBD2. The CDR3 has 16 residues. With V trimmed by 6 bases and J by 4 bases, 6 bases remained unmatched. Germline V CDR1 and CDR2: MNHEY, SMNVEV (reference sequence). CDR3 amino acids: CASSSGLAGPYNEQFF. As DNA, the CDR3 is TGTGCCAGCAGCTCGGGACTAGCGGGGCCATACAATGAGCAGTTCTTC.

This clonotype was counted at least ten times. This rearrangement joins TRBV19 to TRBJ2-1; 8 nucleotides agree with TRBD2. The CDR3 spans 11 residues. With 5 bases clipped from V and 9 bases from J, the junction kept 0 bases outside the gene matches. Germline lookup yields CDR1 LNHDA and CDR2 SQIVND (reference sequence). CDR3 region: CASSAGGEQFF. CDR3 nucleotides: TGTGCCAGTAGTGCGGGGGGTGAGCAGTTCTTC.

This clonotype appeared many times. The J gene is TRBJ2-4, the V gene TRBV7-2; D is ambiguous. The V gene's germline CDR1 is SGHTA and CDR2 FQGNSA. The CDR3 has 16 residues. Between the trimmed V and J ends, which lost 7 bases and 5 bases, there was a span of 21 bases. CDR3 residues: CASTEIELGSENIQYF. In DNA form, the CDR3 reads TGTGCCAGCACCGAGATTGAATTGGGCAGCGAAAACATTCAGTACTTC.

V usage is TRBV11-2 and J usage is TRBJ2-7, with unresolved D. CDR1 and CDR2 (germline): SGHAT, FQNNGV. Deletions cut 0 bases from V and 6 bases from J, with 6 bases between. CDR3 size: 12 residues. The CDR3 reads CASSLDLPEQYF. DNA for the CDR3: TGTGCCAGCAGCTTAGATCTTCCCGAGCAGTACTTC.

This clonotype was counted many times. J is TRBJ2-1 and V is TRBV14; D ambiguous. Per the germline V gene, CDR1 is SGHDN and CDR2 is FVKESK. Trimming stripped 0 bases from V and 10 bases from J, with 19 bases between. The CDR3 is 16 amino acids. The CDR3 region has the DNA TGTGCCAGCAGCCAAGATCTGAGGTACCTCCCCGAAGAGCAGTTCTTC. This sequence encodes CASSQDLRYLPEEQFF.